This is a list of T cell receptor beta chains from one sample in a study of T cells in Graves' hyperthyroidism and ophthalmopathy. TCRdb itself ran the multiplex PCR reads through MiXCR, one entry per CDR3 protein. The sample holds roughly 200,000 distinct CDR3 sequences; approximately 20% are singletons and the top ten take roughly 44%. What was sequenced was blood. The origin of the receptors is a man in his forties or fifties with Graves' hyperthyroidism. Both conserved end residues are part of each CDR3. The order of the fields is clone size, V gene, J gene, D gene, CDR3 protein, CDR3 DNA. D genes are given only for firm matches. Not all rows give a size; the values are once, few, many and, for expanded clones, a class.

size: many
V: TRBV2
J: TRBJ2-1
D: TRBD2
CDR3: CASSERVGLGFF
DNA: TGTGCCAGCAGCGAAAGGGTTGGACTAGGGTTCTTC

size: -
V: TRBV19
J: TRBJ1-3
D: TRBD1
CDR3: CASSHPRQGSGNTIYF
DNA: TGTGCCAGTAGTCATCCACGACAGGGCTCTGGAAACACCATATATTTT

size: many
V: TRBV7-3
J: TRBJ2-5
D: -
CDR3: CASSRTPGETQYF
DNA: TGTGCCAGCAGTCGTACCCCCGGGGAGACCCAGTACTTC

size: -
V: TRBV7-3
J: TRBJ2-3
D: -
CDR3: CASSNSGTGTDTQYF
DNA: TGTGCCAGCAGCAACTCCGGGACGGGCACAGATACGCAGTATTTT

size: -
V: TRBV4-1
J: TRBJ2-2
D: -
CDR3: CASSQDLRGADVTGELFF
DNA: TGCGCCAGCAGCCAAGATCTTAGGGGGGCTGACGTAACCGGGGAGCTGTTTTTT

size: -
V: TRBV6-9
J: TRBJ1-1
D: -
CDR3: CASSSPRYMSTEAFF
DNA: TGTGCCAGCAGTTCACCACGGTACATGAGCACTGAAGCTTTCTTT

size: -
V: TRBV29-1
J: TRBJ2-2
D: -
CDR3: CSVLRWESGELFF
DNA: TGCAGCGTCCTAAGGTGGGAGTCCGGGGAGCTGTTTTTT

size: -
V: TRBV28
J: TRBJ1-1
D: -
CDR3: CASSLSSGVGLAFF
DNA: TGTGCCAGCAGTTTATCTTCAGGGGTCGGATTAGCTTTCTTT

size: many
V: TRBV7-2
J: TRBJ1-6
D: -
CDR3: CASRGGNNSPLHF
DNA: TGTGCCAGCCGCGGGGGGAATAATTCACCCCTCCACTTT

size: many
V: TRBV28
J: TRBJ2-7
D: -
CDR3: CASSFSLAHEQYF
DNA: TGTGCCAGCAGTTTTAGCCTAGCCCACGAGCAGTACTTC

size: once
V: TRBV18
J: TRBJ1-2
D: -
CDR3: CASSPVTDPLYGYTF
DNA: TGTGCCAGCTCACCCGTGACTGATCCCCTTTATGGCTACACCTTC

size: many
V: TRBV2
J: TRBJ2-7
D: TRBD1
CDR3: CASTYRDRYSYEQYF
DNA: TGTGCCAGCACTTACCGGGACAGGTACTCCTACGAGCAGTACTTC

size: -
V: TRBV5-6
J: TRBJ2-1
D: -
CDR3: CASSQQPAQVDYNEQFF
DNA: TGTGCCAGCAGCCAACAACCTGCCCAGGTGGACTACAATGAGCAGTTCTTC

size: few
V: TRBV4-3
J: TRBJ2-2
D: -
CDR3: CASSQVEGPGELFF
DNA: TGCGCCAGCAGCCAAGTTGAAGGGCCCGGGGAGCTGTTTTTT

size: many
V: TRBV7-2
J: TRBJ2-1
D: TRBD2
CDR3: CASSLRGLAGQFF
DNA: TGTGCCAGCAGCTTAAGGGGTCTAGCGGGGCAGTTCTTC

size: many
V: TRBV18
J: TRBJ1-1
D: -
CDR3: CASSLGHVENTEAFF
DNA: TGTGCCAGCTCACTAGGACACGTTGAGAACACTGAAGCTTTCTTT

size: few
V: TRBV7-8
J: TRBJ1-4
D: -
CDR3: CASSLTPYNEKLFF
DNA: TGTGCCAGCAGCCTCACCCCTTATAATGAAAAACTGTTTTTT

size: -
V: TRBV9
J: TRBJ2-7
D: -
CDR3: CASSPTAGYEQYF
DNA: TGTGCCAGCAGCCCCACGGCGGGCTACGAGCAGTACTTC

size: few
V: TRBV6-4
J: TRBJ2-3
D: TRBD2
CDR3: CASSVTSGGRDTQYF
DNA: TGTGCCAGCAGTGTCACTAGCGGGGGGCGAGATACGCAGTATTTT

size: many
V: TRBV5-1
J: TRBJ2-2
D: -
CDR3: CASSLTQNTGELFF
DNA: TGCGCCAGCAGCTTGACTCAGAACACCGGGGAGCTGTTTTTT

size: many
V: TRBV5-5
J: TRBJ1-2
D: -
CDR3: CASSLQGFGYTF
DNA: TGTGCCAGCAGCTTACAGGGTTTTGGCTACACCTTC

size: many
V: TRBV20-1
J: TRBJ2-7
D: TRBD2
CDR3: CSAPSGGAYEQYF
DNA: TGCAGTGCGCCTAGCGGGGGGGCCTACGAGCAGTACTTC

size: many
V: TRBV7-2
J: TRBJ2-3
D: TRBD1
CDR3: CASSLALDRASDTQYF
DNA: TGTGCCAGCAGCTTAGCGCTTGACAGGGCTTCAGATACGCAGTATTTT

size: many
V: TRBV18
J: TRBJ2-7
D: -
CDR3: CASSPPFREQYF
DNA: TGTGCCAGCTCACCACCGTTCCGCGAGCAGTACTTC

size: -
V: TRBV11-2
J: TRBJ2-7
D: -
CDR3: CASSLQGGFYEQYF
DNA: TGTGCCAGCAGCTTACAGGGTGGCTTCTACGAGCAGTACTTC

size: many
V: TRBV5-1
J: TRBJ2-3
D: TRBD2
CDR3: CASSSGTSGGDITDTQYF
DNA: TGCGCCAGCAGCTCCGGGACTAGCGGGGGAGACATCACAGATACGCAGTATTTT

size: many
V: TRBV28
J: TRBJ1-5
D: TRBD1
CDR3: CATSFPGQGIQPQHF
DNA: TGTGCCACCTCGTTTCCGGGACAGGGTATTCAGCCCCAGCATTTT

size: few
V: TRBV18
J: TRBJ1-5
D: -
CDR3: CASSPTMGGFQPQHF
DNA: TGTGCCAGCTCACCAACGATGGGGGGCTTTCAGCCCCAGCATTTT

size: -
V: TRBV9
J: TRBJ2-1
D: TRBD1
CDR3: CASSVSGTGLYNEQFF
DNA: TGTGCCAGCAGCGTTTCCGGGACAGGTTTATACAATGAGCAGTTCTTC

size: many
V: TRBV7-3
J: TRBJ2-3
D: TRBD2
CDR3: CASNGGGRADTQYF
DNA: TGTGCCAGCAATGGCGGGGGGCGGGCAGATACGCAGTATTTT

size: few
V: TRBV5-1
J: TRBJ2-1
D: TRBD2
CDR3: CASSPGTSGRENEQFF
DNA: TGCGCCAGCAGCCCCGGGACTAGCGGGAGGGAGAATGAGCAGTTCTTC

size: few
V: TRBV9
J: TRBJ2-1
D: TRBD2
CDR3: CASSVDGGTLYNEQFF
DNA: TGTGCCAGCAGCGTAGACGGGGGGACCCTCTACAATGAGCAGTTCTTC

size: -
V: TRBV5-1
J: TRBJ1-4
D: -
CDR3: CASSLGPTTSEKLFF
DNA: TGTGCCAGCAGCTTGGGACCCACAACGAGTGAAAAACTGTTTTTT